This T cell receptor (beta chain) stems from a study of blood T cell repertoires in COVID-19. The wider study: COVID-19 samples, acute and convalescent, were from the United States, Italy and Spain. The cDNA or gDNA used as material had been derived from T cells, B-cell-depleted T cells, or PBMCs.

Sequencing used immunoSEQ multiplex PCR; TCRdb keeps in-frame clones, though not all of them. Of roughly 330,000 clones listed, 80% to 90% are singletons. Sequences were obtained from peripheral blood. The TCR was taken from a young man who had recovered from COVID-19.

CDR3 in amino acids: CAISDLYEQYF. For the CDR3, the DNA is TGTGCCATCAGTGACCTCTACGAGCAGTACTTC. The chain joins TRBV10-3 to TRBJ2-7, with no clear D. This CDR3 comprises 11 residues. V shed 3 bases and J shed 3 bases, with 3 bases lying between them. Germline values: CDR1 ENHRY, CDR2 SYGVKD.